The 8 T cell receptor beta chains given below trace back to one sample, sequenced in a study of T-cell memory formation after mild COVID-19. In TCRdb, the 5' RACE reads were re-called with MiXCR into one record per CDR3 protein. The repertoire holds hundreds of thousands of distinct CDR3 sequences, with approximately 23% as singletons. Sequencing input: PBMCs or a T cell subset sorted from them (not recorded which). The source of these receptors is an adult woman who had mild COVID-19 (a few samples of this study predate the infection). Cell type and time point are not known.

J is TRBJ1-1 and V is TRBV5-1; 7 bases agree with TRBD1. The V and J ends lost 4 bases and 0 bases, in that order; junction bases with no gene match: 3. Per germline, CDR1 SGHRS and CDR2 YFSETQ. This CDR3 contains 14 residues. DNA of the CDR3: TGCGCCAGCAGCCCAGGGGGACTGAACACTGAAGCTTTCTTT. Translating gives CASSPGGLNTEAFF.

This clonotype was observed a few times. The chain recombines TRBV12-3 or TRBV12-4 with TRBJ2-3, with 10 bases lining up with TRBD1. Trimming at V came to 6 bases and at J to 4 bases, leaving 16 bases not matched to a gene. This CDR3 spans 18 amino acids. Here the CDR3 DNA reads TGTGCCAGCAGAGATACCGGGACAGGGGCTTCCGCAGCAGATACGCAGTATTTT. It codes for CASRDTGTGASAADTQYF.

This clonotype has just a few counts. The CDR3 reads CSAPSLLTYEQYF. CDR3 DNA: TGCAGTGCTCCCTCCCTGTTAACTTACGAGCAGTACTTC. V gene TRBV20-1 combines with J gene TRBJ2-7, with D unclear. The CDR3 length is 13 residues. V was pared by 5 bases and J by 4 bases, with 15 bases between. Germline V gene sequence: CDR1 DFQATT, CDR2 SNEGSKA (reference sequence).

The V and J genes are TRBV4-1 and TRBJ2-7; perhaps TRBD2 as D (7 bases). Germline CDR1 is MGHRA and CDR2 is YSYEKL. Trimming took off 3 bases at V and 6 bases at J, with 12 bases between the two ends. The CDR3 has 13 residues. The CDR3, as DNA: TGCGCCAGCAGCCAGAGGGGGGGCGGCGAGCAGTACTTC. Protein sequence: CASSQRGGGEQYF.

V and J are TRBV29-1 and TRBJ1-3; D uncertain. V lost 4 bases and J lost 0, with 10 bases in between. The CDR3 runs to 14 residues. Germline-derived CDR1 and CDR2 are SQVTM and ANQGSEA. DNA of the CDR3: TGCAGCGTTGTTCCACAGAACTCTGGAAACACCATATATTTT. Translated, it gives CSVVPQNSGNTIYF.

This sequence joins TRBV5-6 and TRBJ1-1, with 7 bases identical to TRBD1. This CDR3 comprises 16 residues. The trim removed 0 bases at V and 2 bases at J, leaving 7 bases unmatched. Germline V gene sequence: CDR1 SGHDT, CDR2 YYEEEE. The CDR3 loop is CASSLDRGNQNTEAFF. DNA for the CDR3: TGTGCCAGCAGCTTGGACAGGGGAAATCAAAACACTGAAGCTTTCTTT.

The V and J genes are TRBV6-2 or TRBV6-3 and TRBJ2-1, with D perhaps being TRBD1 or TRBD2 (5 bases each). Trimming stripped 11 bases from V and 7 bases from J, with 18 bases between. Germline V gives CDR1 MNHEY, CDR2 SVGEGT. This CDR3 region has 13 residues. CDR3 in amino acids: CAGRGELGNEQFF. The CDR3 DNA reads TGTGCCGGTCGAGGGGAGTTGGGTAATGAGCAGTTCTTC.

The chain uses TRBV5-4 and TRBJ2-5; tentatively, D is TRBD2 (6 bases). Trimming cost V 3 bases and J 4 bases, with 13 bases left between them. The V gene's germline CDR1 is SGHNT and CDR2 YYREEE (reference sequence). The CDR3 extends over 14 amino acids. The CDR3 is CASSSGGLAETQYF. The CDR3 region has the DNA TGTGCCAGCAGCTCTGGGGGGTTGGCAGAGACCCAGTACTTC. The full variable domain, completed using reference TRBV5-4 and TRBJ2-5, is ETGVTQSPTHLIKTRGQQVTLRCSSQSGHNTVSWYQQALGQGPQFIFQYYREEENGRGNFPPRFSGLQFPNYSSELNVNALELDDSALYLCASSSGGLAETQYFGPGTRLLVL.